This note documents a single TCR beta chain sequence. This CDR3 is also generated by other DNA sequences in the sample. The sample originates from a study of shared clonotypes between healthy human individuals. CDR1 is KGHSH and CDR2 is LQKENI in the germline V gene. V shed 3 bases and J 8 bases; nucleotides not matched to a gene: 3. The CDR3 spans 12 residues. Using immunoSEQ multiplex PCR, the repertoire was profiled, and TCRdb retains in-frame clones only, with some absent. The sample records 2 million to 3 million clones, approximately 94% being singletons. This TCR derives from a man aged 18 to 30 in good health. Some clones in this sample may be carry-over from other donors' samples. The chain couples TRBV18 to TRBJ1-1; 7 nucleotides agree with TRBD1. The specimen sequenced was naive CD4+ T cells from PBMCs. Subset given: CD45RA+ positively selected. The CDR3 coding sequence is TGTGCCAGCTCACCCTTGACAGGGGAAGCTTTCTTT. Amino acids: CASSPLTGEAFF.